The T cell receptor (beta chain) described here comes from a study of blood T cell repertoires in COVID-19. Study in general: T cells, B-cell-depleted T cells, or PBMCs supplied cDNA or gDNA.

Libraries were prepared by immunoSEQ multiplex PCR; TCRdb keeps only in-frame clonotypes and omits some of them. The data hold a few hundred thousand clones, with more than 65% observed a single time. Germline V gene sequence: CDR1 SGHVS, CDR2 FQNEAQ. With V trimmed by 1 base and J by 1 base, 7 bases remained unmatched. The length of the CDR3 is 17 residues. Sequenced input: PBMCs or T cells enriched from blood (not recorded which). The receptor was derived from a man aged 45-65 years who had recovered from COVID-19. This chain joins TRBV7-8 and TRBJ2-1, with 7 bases lining up with TRBD2. CDR3 in amino acids: CASSLVGGEVSYNEQFF. The DNA for the CDR3 is TGTGCCAGCAGCTTAGTGGGGGGGGAAGTTTCCTACAATGAGCAGTTCTTC.